A single sample is the source of the 25 T cell receptor beta chains below, sequenced in a study of blood T cell repertoires in COVID-19. Generated by immunoSEQ multiplex PCR, the TCRdb table keeps only in-frame clones and is missing some. The sample holds 150,000 to 200,000 clones; more than 70% are singletons and the top ten take 5% to 6.5%. Sequencing was performed on peripheral blood. The origin of the receptors is a man aged 35 to 55 with active or convalescent COVID-19.

The chain joins TRBV6-2 or TRBV6-3 to TRBJ2-2; TRBD2 matches at 10 bases. J gave up 6 bases and V 5 bases, and 6 bases lay outside the gene matches. Germline lookup yields CDR1 MNHEY and CDR2 SVGEGT. The CDR3 runs to 15 residues. The chain's CDR3 is CASSLRLAGAGELFF. As DNA, the CDR3 is TGTGCCAGCAGTCTCCGGCTAGCGGGGGCCGGGGAGCTGTTTTTT.

This clone was detected only once. V usage is TRBV18 and J usage is TRBJ2-6; D is ambiguous. The CDR3 extends over 15 amino acids. Germline CDR1 and CDR2: KGHSH and LQKENI. V shed 4 bases and J shed 0 bases, with 7 bases lying between them. CDR3 region: CASSRDDSGANVLTF. The CDR3 bases are TGTGCCAGCTCACGCGATGACTCTGGGGCCAACGTCCTGACTTTC.

The chain employs TRBV6-2 or TRBV6-3 and TRBJ2-7; no firm D call. The CDR3 totals 13 residues. The germline V gene has CDR1 MNHEY and CDR2 SVGEGT. The V end lost 4 bases, the J end lost 2 bases, and 9 bases lay between the germline ends. In nucleotides, the CDR3 is TGTGCCAGCAGTTTTCCACAAGCCTACGAGCAGTACTTC. Translation: CASSFPQAYEQYF.

V usage is TRBV12-3 or TRBV12-4 and J usage is TRBJ1-2; D unclear. This CDR3 spans 13 amino acids. Trimming stripped 5 bases from V and 3 bases from J, with 10 bases between. The CDR3 DNA follows: TGTGCCAGCAGTCCTGGACTAGACTATGGCTACACCTTC. This encodes CASSPGLDYGYTF.

The rearrangement uses TRBV29-1 and TRBJ1-2, with D maybe TRBD1 (6 bases). Germline CDR1 reads SQVTM; CDR2 reads ANQGSEA. Between the trimmed V and J ends, which lost 7 bases and 8 bases, there was a span of 20 bases. The CDR3 extends over 13 amino acids. CDR3 nucleotides: TGCAGCGCCACGAAGGTGGGGGCTGAAGGCTACACCTTC. It codes for CSATKVGAEGYTF. Looking up the rest from reference TRBV29-1 and TRBJ1-2 gives the full variable domain: SAVISQKPSRDICQRGTSLTIQCQVDSQVTMMFWYRQQPGQSLTLIATANQGSEATYESGFVIDKFPISRPNLTFSTLTVSNMSPEDSSIYLCSATKVGAEGYTFGSGTRLTVV.

This sequence joins TRBV11-2 and TRBJ1-6; possibly TRBD1 for D (5 bases). This CDR3 region has 12 residues. The germline V and J ends were trimmed by 5 bases and 9 bases, with 8 bases remaining between them. The germline gives CDR1 SGHAT, CDR2 FQNNGV. The CDR3 DNA reads TGTGCCAGCAGCCTAGGGGCTTCACCCCTCCACTTT. Its translation: CASSLGASPLHF.

The V and J genes are TRBV6-5 and TRBJ1-5; D might be TRBD1 (5 bases). This CDR3 spans 15 amino acids. V shed 5 bases and J shed 3 bases, with 14 bases lying between them. Germline values: CDR1 MNHEY, CDR2 SVGAGI. CDR3 bases: TGTGCCAGCAGTAAAAAACCGGGACTCAATCAGCCCCAGCATTTT. It yields the protein CASSKKPGLNQPQHF.

The V gene is TRBV7-9, the J gene TRBJ2-3; a weak D match, TRBD1 (5 bases). The CDR3 sequence is 17 residues long. V was shortened by 5 bases and J by 0 bases, with 18 bases between the two germline ends. Germline CDR1 reads SEHNR; CDR2 reads FQNEAQ (reference sequence). This CDR3 reads CASSPPGYPSSTDTQYF. The CDR3, as DNA: TGTGCCAGCAGCCCACCAGGGTACCCAAGTAGCACAGATACGCAGTATTTT.

The V call is TRBV6-5, the J call TRBJ2-7; maybe TRBD1 (7 bases). The germline gives CDR1 MNHEY, CDR2 SVGAGI. Between the trimmed V and J ends, which lost 8 bases and 2 bases, there was a span of 16 bases. The CDR3 sequence is 14 residues long. The CDR3 DNA sequence: TGTGCCAGCTCAGTAGCAGGGGGGCCCTACGAGCAGTACTTC. As protein: CASSVAGGPYEQYF.

V gene TRBV10-3 combines with J gene TRBJ1-1; no definite D call. Germline V gene sequence: CDR1 ENHRY, CDR2 SYGVKD. V was clipped by 2 bases and J by 4 bases, with 17 bases between them. This CDR3 is 16 amino acids long. The CDR3 is CAISEVRGPWGTEAFF. CDR3 nucleotide sequence: TGTGCCATCAGTGAGGTTCGCGGGCCCTGGGGCACTGAAGCTTTCTTT.

This clone appeared once. CDR3 nucleotide sequence: TGTGCCAGCTCAAAGACAGGGAACTATGGCTACACCTTC. Its translation is CASSKTGNYGYTF. The chain links TRBV18 to TRBJ1-2; 7 bases align to TRBD1. Germline V CDR1 and CDR2: KGHSH, LQKENI. The J segment lost 2 bases and the V segment lost 5 bases, leaving 2 bases of the junction unmatched. The CDR3 is made up of 13 amino acids. Using reference TRBV18 and TRBJ1-2 for the parts outside the CDR3, the full variable domain is NAGVMQNPRHLVRRRGQEARLRCSPMKGHSHVYWYRQLPEEGLKFMVYLQKENIIDESGMPKERFSAEFPKEGPSILRIQQVVRGDSAAYFCASSKTGNYGYTFGSGTRLTVV.

The rearrangement joins TRBV6-6 to TRBJ1-5; D is undetermined. The V gene's germline CDR1 is MNHNY and CDR2 SVGAGI (reference sequence). The CDR3 consists of 16 residues. Trimming stripped 7 bases from V and 0 bases from J, with 16 bases between. The DNA for the CDR3 is TGTGCCAGCACCGACGGGAGGGTAAATAGCAATCAGCCCCAGCATTTT. Translation gives CASTDGRVNSNQPQHF.

V usage is TRBV2 and J usage is TRBJ1-5, with D tentatively TRBD1 (6 bases). This CDR3 comprises 14 residues. V was shortened by 6 bases and J by 0 bases, with 9 bases between the two germline ends. Germline-derived CDR1 and CDR2 are SNHLY and FYNNEI. In DNA form, the CDR3 reads TGTGCCAGCAGGACAGGTTATAGCAATCAGCCCCAGCATTTT. This codes for CASRTGYSNQPQHF. The full variable domain, completed using reference TRBV2 and TRBJ1-5, is EPEVTQTPSHQVTQMGQEVILRCVPISNHLYFYWYRQILGQKVEFLVSFYNNEISEKSEIFDDQFSVERPDGSNFTLKIRSTKLEDSAMYFCASRTGYSNQPQHFGDGTRLSIL.

V is TRBV4-1 and J is TRBJ1-2; possible D gene TRBD1, 5 bases. Trimming removed 2 bases from V and 2 bases from J, with 9 bases in between. In germline, CDR1 is MGHRA, CDR2 YSYEKL. The CDR3 is 14 residues long. CDR3 DNA: TGCGCCAGCAGCCAAAGCAGGGCCAACTATGGCTACACCTTC. Translated: CASSQSRANYGYTF.

The chain recombines TRBV27 with TRBJ2-6; 8 bases line up with TRBD1. The CDR3 runs 18 residues. Germline V gene lookup returns CDR1 MNHEY and CDR2 SMNVEV (reference sequence). After removal of 5 bases from V and 0 bases from J, the junction contained 9 bases not matched to a gene. In DNA form, the CDR3 reads TGTGCCAGCAGTCAACAGGGGGACTTTTACTCTGGGGCCAACGTCCTGACTTTC. This sequence encodes CASSQQGDFYSGANVLTF.

The V call is TRBV3-1 (or the pseudogene TRBV3-2), the J call TRBJ1-1; no clear D. Germline V gene sequence: CDR1 LGHDT, CDR2 YNNKEL (reference sequence). V shed 0 bases and J shed 4 bases, with 21 bases lying between them. The CDR3 length is 18 residues. The CDR3 reads CASSQDRSLGFRGTEAFF. The CDR3 coding sequence is TGTGCCAGCAGCCAAGATCGCTCCTTGGGTTTCCGAGGCACTGAAGCTTTCTTT.

The chain couples TRBV7-3 to TRBJ2-1; 10 bases fit TRBD2. Trimming removed 5 bases from V and 3 bases from J; junction bases left unmatched: 7. Germline V lookup: CDR1 SGHTA, CDR2 FQGTGA. The CDR3 runs to 16 residues. For the CDR3, the DNA is TGTGCCAGCAGCCCCGGGGTAGCGGGGGGCTACAATGAGCAGTTCTTC. This translates into CASSPGVAGGYNEQFF. Using reference TRBV7-3 and TRBJ2-1 for the parts outside the CDR3, the full variable domain is GAGVSQTPSNKVTEKGKYVELRCDPISGHTALYWYRQSLGQGPEFLIYFQGTGAADDSGLPNDRFFAVRPEGSVSTLKIQRTERGDSAVYLCASSPGVAGGYNEQFFGPGTRLTVL.

This clone occurred a few times. The rearrangement joins TRBV19 to TRBJ1-2; 11 bases align to TRBD1. V lost 9 bases, J lost 3 bases, and 6 bases stayed unmatched. Germline V CDR1 and CDR2: LNHDA, SQIVND (reference sequence). The CDR3 is 14 amino acids. This CDR3 is CASGGTGGYYGYTF. The CDR3 bases are TGTGCCAGCGGCGGGACAGGGGGTTACTATGGCTACACCTTC.

The chain joins TRBV2 to TRBJ1-5; the D gene is possibly TRBD1 (6 bases). The CDR3 consists of 17 residues. Trimming cost V 1 base and J 2 bases, with 15 bases left between them. Germline V CDR1 and CDR2: SNHLY, FYNNEI. DNA of the CDR3: TGTGCCAGCAGTGAAGGGAAGCGGGGGGCTGGCAATCAGCCCCAGCATTTT. Encoded protein: CASSEGKRGAGNQPQHF.

V is TRBV3-1 (or the pseudogene TRBV3-2) and J is TRBJ2-7, with 7 bases aligning to TRBD1. CDR1 and CDR2 (germline): LGHDT, YNNKEL (reference sequence). The V gene end was trimmed by 5 bases and the J gene end by 4 bases; junction bases not matched to a gene: 11. The CDR3 sequence is 15 residues long. The CDR3 bases are TGTGCCAGCAGCGCCCCCTCGAGGGGGCAGTACGAGCAGTACTTC. Its protein is CASSAPSRGQYEQYF.

The chain links TRBV4-3 to TRBJ2-2; 11 bases are a match to TRBD1. Germline CDR1 reads LGHNA; CDR2 reads YSLEER. The V gene end was trimmed by 4 bases and the J gene end by 4 bases; junction bases not matched to a gene: 5. This CDR3 is built from 16 residues. DNA for the CDR3: TGCGCCAGCAGCCCGGGGACAGGGGGTGCCACCGGGGAGCTGTTTTTT. This encodes CASSPGTGGATGELFF.

This clone has a single count. The J gene is TRBJ1-3, the V gene TRBV11-3; D is undetermined. CDR3 length equals 16 residues. Germline V gene lookup returns CDR1 SGHNT and CDR2 YENEEA. The germline V and J ends were trimmed by 4 bases and 2 bases, with 15 bases remaining between them. This CDR3 reads CASSSRILDTGNTIYF. CDR3 sequence (DNA): TGTGCCAGCAGCTCCCGGATCCTAGATACTGGAAACACCATATATTTT.

The chain recombines TRBV19 with TRBJ2-5, with 15 positions matching TRBD2. There are 19 residues in the CDR3. The junction had 13 bases not matched to a gene; V was cut back by 8 bases and J by 0 bases. Germline assignment: CDR1 LNHDA and CDR2 SQIVND (reference sequence). DNA of the CDR3: TGTGCCAGTGGGATAAGGGGACTAGCGGGAGGAGGGTACCAAGAGACCCAGTACTTC. Its translation: CASGIRGLAGGGYQETQYF.

The chain is built from TRBV6-2 or TRBV6-3 and TRBJ2-1, with 13 bases lining up with TRBD2. The CDR3 is made up of 20 amino acids. Trimming took 2 bases from V and 7 from J; bases not matched to a gene: 17. Germline lookup yields CDR1 MNHEY and CDR2 SVGEGT. The CDR3 nucleotides read TGTGCCAGCAGTTACATTCTAGGGGGGTCGGGGACTAGCGGGGCAAATGAGCAGTTCTTC. Amino acid sequence: CASSYILGGSGTSGANEQFF.

This clone showed up just a few times. The chain combines TRBV7-9 with TRBJ2-7; D might be TRBD1 (6 bases). Germline CDR1 SEHNR, CDR2 FQNEAQ (reference sequence). V was shortened by 8 bases and J by 4 bases, with 15 bases between the two germline ends. This CDR3 comprises 13 residues. The CDR3 loop is CASVNQGLYEQYF. The CDR3, as DNA: TGTGCCAGCGTAAACCAGGGGCTGTACGAGCAGTACTTC.